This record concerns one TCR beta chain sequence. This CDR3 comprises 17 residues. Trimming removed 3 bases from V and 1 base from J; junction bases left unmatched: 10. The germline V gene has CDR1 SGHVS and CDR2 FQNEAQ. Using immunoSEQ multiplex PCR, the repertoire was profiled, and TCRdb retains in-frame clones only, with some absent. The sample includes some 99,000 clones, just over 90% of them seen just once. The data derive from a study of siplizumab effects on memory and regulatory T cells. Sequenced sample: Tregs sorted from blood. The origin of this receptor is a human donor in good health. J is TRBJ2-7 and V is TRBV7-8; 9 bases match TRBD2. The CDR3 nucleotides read TGTGCCAGCAGCTTGCTAGCGGGAATTATAGTATCCTACGAGCAGTACTTC. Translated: CASSLLAGIIVSYEQYF.